This T cell receptor beta chain was profiled in a study of blood T cell repertoires in COVID-19. This clone occurred a few times. The V and J ends lost 0 bases and 6 bases, in that order; junction bases with no gene match: 8. The CDR3 contains 15 residues. Germline CDR1 and CDR2: MNHEY and SMNVEV (reference sequence). Assay used: immunoSEQ multiplex PCR; TCRdb lists only in-frame clones, some missing. The sample contains about 100,000 clones, around 86% of which appear only once. The TCR comes from a woman between 45 and 65 years old who had recovered from COVID-19. Sequenced sample: PBMCs or T cells enriched from blood (not recorded which). This sequence joins TRBV27 and TRBJ2-7; 7 bases are shared with TRBD1. The CDR3 sequence is CASSLSIEGAPEQYF. DNA of the CDR3: TGTGCCAGCAGTTTATCGATAGAGGGGGCGCCCGAGCAGTACTTC.